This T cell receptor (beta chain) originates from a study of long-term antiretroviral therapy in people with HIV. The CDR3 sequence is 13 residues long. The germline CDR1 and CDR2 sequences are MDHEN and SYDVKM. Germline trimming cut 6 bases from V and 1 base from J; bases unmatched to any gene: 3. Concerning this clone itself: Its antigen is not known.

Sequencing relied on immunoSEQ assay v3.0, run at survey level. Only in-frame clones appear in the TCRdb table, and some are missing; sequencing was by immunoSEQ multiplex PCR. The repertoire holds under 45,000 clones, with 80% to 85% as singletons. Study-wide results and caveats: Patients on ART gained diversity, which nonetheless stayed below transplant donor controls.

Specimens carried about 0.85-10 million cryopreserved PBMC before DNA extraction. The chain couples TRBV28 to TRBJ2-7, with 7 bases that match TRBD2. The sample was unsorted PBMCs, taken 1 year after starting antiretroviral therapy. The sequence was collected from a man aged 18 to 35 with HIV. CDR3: CASRSGLSYEQYF. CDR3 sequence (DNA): TGTGCCAGCAGATCGGGACTATCCTACGAGCAGTACTTC.